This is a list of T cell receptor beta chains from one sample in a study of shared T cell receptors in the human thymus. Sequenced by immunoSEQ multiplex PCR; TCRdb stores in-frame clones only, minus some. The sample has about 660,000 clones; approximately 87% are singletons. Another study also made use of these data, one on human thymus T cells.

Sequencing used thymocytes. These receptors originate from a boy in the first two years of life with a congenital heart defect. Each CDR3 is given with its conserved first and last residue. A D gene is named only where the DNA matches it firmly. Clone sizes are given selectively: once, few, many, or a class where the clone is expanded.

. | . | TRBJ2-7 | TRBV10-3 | CAIKQGPYEQYF | TGTGCCATCAAACAGGGACCTTACGAGCAGTACTTC
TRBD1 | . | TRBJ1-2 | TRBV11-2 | CASSLGRGTGLHYGYTF | TGTGCCAGCAGCTTAGGGAGGGGGACAGGGTTACACTATGGCTACACCTTC
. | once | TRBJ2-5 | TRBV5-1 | CASSLEPGWEQYF | TGCGCCAGCAGCTTGGAGCCGGGTTGGGAGCAGTACTTC
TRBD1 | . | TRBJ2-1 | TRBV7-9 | CASSEGQGTGNEQFF | TGTGCCAGCAGCGAGGGACAGGGAACCGGGAATGAGCAGTTCTTC
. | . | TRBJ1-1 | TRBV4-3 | CASSQDQIRETEAFF | TGCGCCAGCAGCCAAGATCAAATCAGGGAAACTGAAGCTTTCTTT
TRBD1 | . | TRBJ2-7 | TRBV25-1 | CASSLRQGAHEQYF | TGTGCCAGCAGTCTAAGACAGGGGGCCCACGAGCAGTACTTC
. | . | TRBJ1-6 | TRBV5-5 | CASTGQGTPSPLHF | TGTGCCAGCACCGGACAAGGGACACCTTCACCCCTCCACTTT
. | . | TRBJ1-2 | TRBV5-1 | CASSPGGSTDYGYTF | TGCGCCAGCAGCCCGGGGGGGAGTACGGACTATGGCTACACCTTC
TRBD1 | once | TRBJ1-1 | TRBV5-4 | CASRGDRTLEAFF | TGTGCCAGCAGGGGGGACAGGACCCTTGAAGCTTTCTTT
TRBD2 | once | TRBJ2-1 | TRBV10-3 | CAISEASGGADYNEQFF | TGTGCCATCAGTGAAGCCAGCGGGGGGGCCGATTACAATGAGCAGTTCTTC
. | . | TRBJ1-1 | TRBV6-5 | CASSYRGRGSTEAFF | TGTGCCAGCAGTTATCGCGGGAGGGGTAGCACTGAAGCTTTCTTT
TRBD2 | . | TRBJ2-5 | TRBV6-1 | CASSGGVREGETQYF | TGTGCCAGCAGTGGCGGGGTTCGGGAGGGAGAGACCCAGTACTTC